This T cell receptor beta chain was captured in a study of blood T cell repertoires in COVID-19. The CDR3 is 17 amino acids. Germline assignment: CDR1 SGHAT and CDR2 FQNNGV. With 1 base removed from V and 1 base from J, the gap between germline ends came to 15 bases. Participants reported their clinical history, and cohort assignment relied on those reports. Libraries were prepared by immunoSEQ multiplex PCR; TCRdb keeps only in-frame clonotypes and omits some of them. Among some 390,000 clones listed, around nine tenths were seen once. This chain joins TRBV11-2 and TRBJ2-3; D may be TRBD1 (5 bases). Sequenced sample: PBMCs or T cells enriched from blood (not recorded which). The sequence was obtained from a woman under 40 who had recovered from COVID-19. CDR3 sequence reads: CASSLGRQPGGTDTQYF. Here the CDR3 DNA reads TGTGCCAGCAGCTTAGGCCGACAGCCCGGCGGCACAGATACGCAGTATTTT.